A single sample is the source of the 15 T cell receptor beta chains below, sequenced in a study of blood T cell repertoires in COVID-19. Assay used: immunoSEQ multiplex PCR; TCRdb lists only in-frame clones, some missing. The sample holds roughly 250,000 clones, roughly 88% seen once. The sample taken for sequencing was PBMCs or T cells enriched from blood (not recorded which). Receptors were obtained from a woman aged 30 to 39 who had recovered from COVID-19.

This clone is a singleton in its sample. The chain uses TRBV19 and TRBJ2-3; 7 bases are a match to TRBD1. CDR3 length: 15 amino acids. CDR1 LNHDA and CDR2 SQIVND come from the germline V gene (reference sequence). J was trimmed by 4 bases and V by 7 bases; bases with no gene match: 11. DNA for the CDR3: TGTGCCAGTATCCAGACAGGGAGAGGTCCAGATACGCAGTATTTT. Amino acid sequence: CASIQTGRGPDTQYF.

This clone has more than one count but fewer than ten. The V and J genes are TRBV2 and TRBJ1-3; D gene ambiguous. Germline CDR1 SNHLY, CDR2 FYNNEI. The CDR3 sequence is 15 residues long. V was pared by 11 bases and J by 2 bases, with 19 bases between. CDR3: CASTPGKSTGNTIYF. The CDR3 DNA is TGTGCCTCCACTCCGGGGAAGAGCACTGGAAACACCATATATTTT.

This rearrangement joins TRBV7-6 to TRBJ2-7; maybe TRBD1 (5 bases). The CDR3 loop spans 13 amino acids. V was pared by 2 bases and J by 6 bases, with 11 bases between. Looked up from germline, CDR1 is SGHVS and CDR2 is FNYEAQ. CDR3 sequence reads: CASSLNVGLEQYF. Written as DNA, the CDR3 is TGTGCCAGCAGCTTAAATGTGGGGCTCGAGCAGTACTTC.

In its sample, this clone was seen a few times. The chain links TRBV1 to TRBJ2-1; TRBD2, the table's D call, was not compared with the DNA. TRBV1 corresponds to a pseudogene. The CDR3 has 13 amino acids. CDR3 loop: CTSSPRSGNEQFF. For the CDR3, the DNA is TGCACCAGCAGCCCGCGGTCGGGCAATGAGCAGTTCTTC.

The gene calls are TRBV5-1 and TRBJ2-7, with D perhaps TRBD2 (7 bases). The germline V and J ends were trimmed by 2 bases and 5 bases, with 20 bases remaining between them. Germline-derived CDR1 and CDR2 are SGHRS and YFSETQ. The CDR3 sequence is 16 residues long. CDR3 amino acids: CASSLGTGKRDNEQYF. The CDR3 nucleotides are TGCGCCAGCAGCTTAGGGACCGGAAAGCGGGACAACGAGCAGTACTTC.

This clone showed up just once. The CDR3 sequence is CASTAAGSSYNEQFF. CDR3 nucleotide sequence: TGTGCCAGTACAGCGGCGGGGAGCTCCTACAATGAGCAGTTCTTC. The rearrangement uses TRBV19 and TRBJ2-1, with a weak D call TRBD2 (6 bases). CDR1 is LNHDA and CDR2 is SQIVND in the germline V gene (reference sequence). The CDR3 runs 15 residues. Trimming left V 7 bases short and J 0 bases short, with 13 bases between.

The gene calls are TRBV27 and TRBJ2-7; 8 nucleotides agree with TRBD2. The CDR3 consists of 14 residues. The V gene end was trimmed by 4 bases and the J gene end by 7 bases; junction bases not matched to a gene: 9. Germline V CDR1 and CDR2: MNHEY, SMNVEV (reference sequence). CDR3 DNA: TGTGCCAGCAGTTCCTTAGCGGGGTCACGGGAGCAGTACTTC. Amino acids: CASSSLAGSREQYF.

The gene calls are TRBV27 and TRBJ1-5; D possibly corresponds to TRBD1 (5 bases). V lost 0 bases and J 2 bases, leaving 14 bases between the germline ends. Looked up from germline, CDR1 is MNHEY and CDR2 is SMNVEV (reference sequence). The CDR3 runs 17 residues. The DNA of the CDR3 is TGTGCCAGCAGTTTATCCAGGGCGGGGTCAGGCAATCAGCCCCAGCATTTT. Translated: CASSLSRAGSGNQPQHF.

The rearrangement uses TRBV7-9 and TRBJ2-3, with 13 bases fitting TRBD2. CDR1 is SEHNR and CDR2 is FQNEAQ in the germline V gene (reference sequence). This CDR3 comprises 15 residues. V trimming: 5 bases; J trimming: 6 bases; junction bases outside the gene matches: 5. CDR3 sequence: CASSRGLAGLDTQYF. In DNA, the CDR3 is TGTGCCAGCAGCCGGGGACTAGCGGGACTCGATACGCAGTATTTT. The full variable domain, with the rest looked up from reference TRBV7-9 and TRBJ2-3, is DTGVSQNPRHKITKRGQNVTFRCDPISEHNRLYWYRQTLGQGPEFLTYFQNEAQLEKSRLLSDRFSAERPKGSFSTLEIQRTEQGDSAMYLCASSRGLAGLDTQYFGPGTRLTVL.

Worth noting for this clone: Other DNA sequences within the sample encode an identical CDR3. V and J are TRBV3-1 (or the pseudogene TRBV3-2) and TRBJ1-6; the match to TRBD1 covers 8 bases. In germline, CDR1 is LGHDT, CDR2 YNNKEL (reference sequence). Germline trimming cut 4 bases from V and 7 bases from J; bases unmatched to any gene: 3. This CDR3 is built from 14 residues. The CDR3 loop reads CASSPQGANSPLHF. In DNA form, the CDR3 reads TGTGCCAGCAGCCCGCAGGGGGCCAATTCACCCCTCCACTTT.

This chain joins TRBV5-1 and TRBJ1-1, with D unclear. V was pared by 2 bases and J by 1 base, with 6 bases between. The CDR3 spans 13 residues. CDR1 is SGHRS and CDR2 is YFSETQ in the germline V gene. This CDR3 reads CASSFYRNTEAFF. The CDR3 nucleotides are TGCGCCAGCAGCTTCTATCGGAACACTGAAGCTTTCTTT.

The chain couples TRBV6-2 or TRBV6-3 to TRBJ2-5, with 7 bases fitting TRBD1. The junction had 9 bases not matched to a gene; V was cut back by 6 bases and J by 2 bases. The germline V gene encodes CDR1 MNHEY and CDR2 SVGEGT. The CDR3 sequence is 15 residues long. This CDR3 is CASSPPRTGQETQYF. CDR3 bases: TGTGCCAGCAGCCCTCCCCGGACAGGTCAAGAGACCCAGTACTTC.

This chain connects TRBV5-1 to TRBJ2-2, with 8 bases identical to TRBD2. The ends lost 0 bases at V and 6 bases at J; junction bases unmatched: 10. The CDR3 has 17 amino acids. Germline CDR1 and CDR2: SGHRS and YFSETQ. The DNA for the CDR3 is TGCGCCAGCAGCTTGGACGGGAGGGTCTTTTATTCCGGGGAGCTGTTTTTT. This codes for CASSLDGRVFYSGELFF. The whole variable domain, filled in from reference TRBV5-1 and TRBJ2-2, reads KAGVTQTPRYLIKTRGQQVTLSCSPISGHRSVSWYQQTPGQGLQFLFEYFSETQRNKGNFPGRFSGRQFSNSRSEMNVSTLELGDSALYLCASSLDGRVFYSGELFFGEGSRLTVL.

The V gene is TRBV12-3 or TRBV12-4, the J gene TRBJ2-2, with a weak D call TRBD1 (5 bases). The CDR3 is 13 amino acids. V lost 3 bases to trimming and J lost 5 bases, with 7 bases between them. CDR3: CASSFTGTGELFF. CDR3 DNA sequence: TGTGCCAGCAGTTTTACAGGAACCGGGGAGCTGTTTTTT.

In this sample, this clone turned up once. This chain uses TRBV7-8 with TRBJ1-1; D unresolved. Germline V lookup: CDR1 SGHVS, CDR2 FQNEAQ. Trimming cost V 1 base and J 7 bases, with 13 bases left between them. The CDR3 covers 14 residues. CDR3 DNA sequence: TGTGCCAGCAGCTTAGTACGGGGAGAGGGTGAAGCTTTCTTT. Its protein product is CASSLVRGEGEAFF.